The present entry profiles one T cell receptor beta chain with its context. This sample is part of a study of T cell changes during pregnancy in multiple sclerosis. This table comes from immunoSEQ multiplex PCR, and its TCRdb copy is limited to in-frame clones, with some not included. The data show fewer than 65,000 clones, roughly nine tenths seen once. The ends lost 2 bases at V and 3 bases at J; junction bases unmatched: 3. The CDR3 runs 15 residues. Germline values: CDR1 MDHEN, CDR2 SYDVKM. The starting material was peripheral blood, obtained in the first trimester of pregnancy. The chain recombines TRBV28 with TRBJ2-2; the match to TRBD2 covers 7 bases. This receptor was identified in a female donor in good health, enrolled as a control in a pregnancy study. The CDR3 protein is CASSLGGSDTGELFF. For the CDR3, the DNA is TGTGCCAGCAGTTTAGGCGGGAGCGACACCGGGGAGCTGTTTTTT.